Shown below are 14 T cell receptor beta chains from a single sample sequenced in a study of cytomegalovirus exposure and HLA in healthy donors. Sequencing was performed with immunoSEQ multiplex PCR; in TCRdb, only in-frame clones are kept and a portion is missing. There are about 56,000 clones in the sample; 93% occur only once, and roughly 1.8% lies in the top ten. Sequencing was performed on PBMCs. Receptors were obtained from a young woman in good health and CMV-seropositive.

The V and J genes are TRBV27 and TRBJ2-3; TRBD1 might be the D (7 bases). V dropped 5 bases and J dropped 2 bases, with 17 bases sitting between them. CDR3 size: 16 residues. From germline, CDR1 is MNHEY and CDR2 SMNVEV (reference sequence). The CDR3 loop reads CASSPGGRGNTDTQYF. For the CDR3, the DNA is TGTGCCAGCAGTCCAGGGGGGCGGGGTAACACAGATACGCAGTATTTT.

V and J are TRBV28 and TRBJ2-1, with TRBD2 matching over 8 bases. V lost 6 bases and J lost 0; bases outside the gene matches: 4. This CDR3 has 15 amino acids. Germline V gene data show CDR1 as MDHEN and CDR2 as SYDVKM. CDR3 in amino acids: CASRIAGSSYNEQFF. In DNA form, the CDR3 reads TGTGCCAGCAGAATAGCGGGGAGCTCCTACAATGAGCAGTTCTTC.

The chain has TRBV7-9 and TRBJ1-2; 7 nucleotides align to TRBD1. Germline V gene data show CDR1 as SEHNR and CDR2 as FQNEAQ (reference sequence). The ends lost 1 base at V and 4 bases at J; junction bases unmatched: 6. This CDR3 is built from 15 residues. DNA for the CDR3: TGTGCCAGCAGCTTAGTGGGACAGCCCCTCTATGGCTACACCTTC. It yields the protein CASSLVGQPLYGYTF.

This clone was found once. The V and J genes are TRBV7-6 and TRBJ2-1; 14 nucleotides match TRBD2. The CDR3 extends over 16 amino acids. With V trimmed by 1 base and J by 7 bases, 3 bases remained unmatched. Germline CDR1 reads SGHVS; CDR2 reads FNYEAQ. CDR3 nucleotide sequence: TGTGCCAGCAGCTTAGGACTAGCGGGGGGGGGAAATGAGCAGTTCTTC. It specifies CASSLGLAGGGNEQFF.

This chain joins TRBV11-2 and TRBJ2-5; 11 positions match TRBD1. There are 15 residues in the CDR3. Trimming at V came to 1 base and at J to 3 bases, leaving 1 base not matched to a gene. The germline CDR1 and CDR2 sequences are SGHAT and FQNNGV. The CDR3 DNA reads as TGTGCCAGCAGCTTAGGGACAGGGGGCGAAGAGACCCAGTACTTC. Protein sequence: CASSLGTGGEETQYF.

V and J are TRBV7-9 and TRBJ2-7; D is perhaps TRBD2 (6 bases). V was pared by 7 bases and J by 1 base, with 20 bases between. Germline lookup yields CDR1 SEHNR and CDR2 FQNEAQ (reference sequence). The CDR3 extends over 16 amino acids. The CDR3 nucleotides read TGTGCCAGCACCTCCCTAGGGGCGGGGCCTTCCTACGAGCAGTACTTC. This codes for CASTSLGAGPSYEQYF.

V usage is TRBV5-5 and J usage is TRBJ1-1, with 7 bases lining up with TRBD1. The length of the CDR3 is 14 residues. Germline values: CDR1 SGHKS, CDR2 YYEKEE (reference sequence). V shed 3 bases and J 9 bases; nucleotides not matched to a gene: 11. Here the CDR3 reads CASSSVPGQPKAFF. For the CDR3, the DNA is TGTGCCAGCAGCTCCGTGCCGGGACAGCCTAAAGCTTTCTTT.

The chain recombines TRBV5-8 with TRBJ2-5; 8 bases map to TRBD2. V was clipped by 1 base and J by 2 bases; unmatched bases: 7. CDR3 length: 16 amino acids. From germline, CDR1 is SGHTS and CDR2 YDEGEE. The CDR3 DNA follows: TGTGCCAGCAGCTTGTTACGGGGGGGCCGACAAGAGACCCAGTACTTC. Its translation: CASSLLRGGRQETQYF.

The rearrangement links TRBV29-1 to TRBJ2-7; 7 nucleotides align to TRBD2. The CDR3 length is 13 residues. V lost 4 bases to trimming and J lost 2 bases; unmatched junction nucleotides: 5. The V gene's germline CDR1 is SQVTM and CDR2 ANQGSEA. The CDR3 loop reads CSVVAGPTYEQYF. The CDR3 DNA reads TGCAGCGTTGTAGCGGGTCCTACCTACGAGCAGTACTTC.

The CDR3 region is CASSYSRSGEQFF. The DNA of the CDR3 is TGTGCCAGCAGTTACTCGCGTTCAGGTGAGCAGTTCTTC. The genes are TRBV6-5 and TRBJ2-1; D is undetermined. The CDR3 length is 13 residues. V was shortened by 0 bases and J by 9 bases, with 9 bases between the two germline ends. Germline loops: CDR1 MNHEY, CDR2 SVGAGI.

This CDR3 is CASSVRSGDDTQYF. CDR3 DNA: TGTGCCAGTAGTGTTAGATCGGGTGATGATACGCAGTATTTT. The V and J genes are TRBV19 and TRBJ2-3; D ambiguous. Germline V gene data show CDR1 as LNHDA and CDR2 as SQIVND (reference sequence). The CDR3 runs 14 residues. Trimming removed 5 bases at V and 6 bases at J, with 15 bases between.

This clone was detected once. The chain's CDR3 is CATSRTGTGNDEQYF. CDR3 coding DNA: TGTGCCACCAGCAGAACCGGGACAGGGAACGACGAGCAGTACTTC. The chain recombines TRBV15 with TRBJ2-7; 9 bases are shared with TRBD1. The ends lost 2 bases at V and 5 bases at J; junction bases unmatched: 7. Germline values: CDR1 LNHNV, CDR2 YYDKDF (reference sequence). This CDR3 region has 15 residues. Full variable domain (rest looked up from reference TRBV15 and TRBJ2-7): DAMVIQNPRYQVTQFGKPVTLSCSQTLNHNVMYWYQQKSSQAPKLLFHYYDKDFNNEADTPDNFQSRRPNTSFCFLDIRSPGLGDTAMYLCATSRTGTGNDEQYFGPGTRLTVT.

The chain joins TRBV11-2 to TRBJ2-7; D remains ambiguous. Germline V gives CDR1 SGHAT, CDR2 FQNNGV. The CDR3 extends over 13 amino acids. V lost 5 bases, J lost 1 base, and 9 bases lay in between. CDR3 protein: CASSPVGSYEQYF. DNA of the CDR3: TGTGCCAGCAGCCCGGTTGGTTCCTACGAGCAGTACTTC.

The chain has TRBV7-9 and TRBJ1-5; 8 bases agree with TRBD1. The J segment lost 3 bases and the V segment lost 4 bases, leaving 2 bases of the junction unmatched. Germline V lookup: CDR1 SEHNR, CDR2 FQNEAQ (reference sequence). This CDR3 is built from 14 residues. The CDR3 DNA reads TGTGCCAGCAGCTCGGACAGGGTCAATCAGCCCCAGCATTTT. As protein: CASSSDRVNQPQHF.